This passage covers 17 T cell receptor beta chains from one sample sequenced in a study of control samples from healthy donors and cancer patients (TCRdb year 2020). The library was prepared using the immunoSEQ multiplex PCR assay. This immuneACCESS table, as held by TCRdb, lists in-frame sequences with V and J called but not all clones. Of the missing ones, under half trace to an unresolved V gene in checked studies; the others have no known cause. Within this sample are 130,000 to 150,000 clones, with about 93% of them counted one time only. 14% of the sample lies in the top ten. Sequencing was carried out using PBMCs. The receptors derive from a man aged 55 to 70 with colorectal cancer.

The CDR3 nucleotides are TGTGCCAGCAGTGAACAGCGAGGGGGCTTTGGAGATCAGCCCCAGCATTTT. Its translation: CASSEQRGGFGDQPQHF. The rearrangement links TRBV6-1 to TRBJ1-5; 7 nucleotides agree with TRBD1. Germline lookup yields CDR1 MNHNS and CDR2 SASEGT. V lost 2 bases, J lost 5 bases, and 12 bases stayed unmatched. The CDR3 contains 17 residues.

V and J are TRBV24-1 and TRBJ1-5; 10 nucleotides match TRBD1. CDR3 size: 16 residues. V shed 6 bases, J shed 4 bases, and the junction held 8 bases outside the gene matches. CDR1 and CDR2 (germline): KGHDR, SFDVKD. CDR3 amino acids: CATSRSGQGVNQPQHF. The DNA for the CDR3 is TGTGCCACCAGTCGTTCAGGACAGGGGGTTAATCAGCCCCAGCATTTT.

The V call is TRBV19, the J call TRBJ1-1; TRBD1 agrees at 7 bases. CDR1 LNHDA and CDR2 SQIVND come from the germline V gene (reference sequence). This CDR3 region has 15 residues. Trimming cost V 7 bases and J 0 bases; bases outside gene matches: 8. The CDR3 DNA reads TGTGCCAGTACCCTCCCGGGACAGATGAACACTGAAGCTTTCTTT. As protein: CASTLPGQMNTEAFF.

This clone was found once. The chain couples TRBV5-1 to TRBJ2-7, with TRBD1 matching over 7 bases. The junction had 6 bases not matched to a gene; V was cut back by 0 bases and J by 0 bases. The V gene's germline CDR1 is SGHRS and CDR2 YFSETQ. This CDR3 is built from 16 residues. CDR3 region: CASSLEQTGSSYEQYF. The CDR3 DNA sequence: TGCGCCAGCAGCTTGGAACAGACAGGGAGCTCCTACGAGCAGTACTTC.

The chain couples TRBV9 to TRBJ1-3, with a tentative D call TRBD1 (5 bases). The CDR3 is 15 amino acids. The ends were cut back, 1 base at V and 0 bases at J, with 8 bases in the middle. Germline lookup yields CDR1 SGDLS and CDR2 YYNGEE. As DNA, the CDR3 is TGTGCCAGCAGCGTAACGCAGGGCTCTGGAAACACCATATATTTT. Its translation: CASSVTQGSGNTIYF.

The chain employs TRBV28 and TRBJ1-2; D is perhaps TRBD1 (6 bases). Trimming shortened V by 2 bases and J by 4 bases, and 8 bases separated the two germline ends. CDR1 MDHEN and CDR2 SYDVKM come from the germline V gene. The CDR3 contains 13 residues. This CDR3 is CASSLAGAYGYTF. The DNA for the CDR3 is TGTGCCAGCAGTTTAGCAGGGGCCTATGGCTACACCTTC.

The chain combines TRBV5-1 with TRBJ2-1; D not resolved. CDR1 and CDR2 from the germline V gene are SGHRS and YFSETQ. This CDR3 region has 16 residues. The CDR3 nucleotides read TGCGCTTCCAGCCCCCTTGCCCGGAGCTCCTACAATGAGCAGTTCTTC. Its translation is CASSPLARSSYNEQFF.

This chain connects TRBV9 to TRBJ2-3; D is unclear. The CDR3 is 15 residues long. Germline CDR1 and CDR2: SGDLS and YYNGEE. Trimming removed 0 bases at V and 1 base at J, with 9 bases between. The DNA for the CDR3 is TGTGCCAGCAGCGTAGGGAGCGTTCGCACAGATACGCAGTATTTT. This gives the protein CASSVGSVRTDTQYF.

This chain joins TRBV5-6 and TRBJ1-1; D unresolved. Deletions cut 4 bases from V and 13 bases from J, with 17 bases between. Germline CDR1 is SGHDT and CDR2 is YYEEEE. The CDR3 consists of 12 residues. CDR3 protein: CASSPLGMHGFF. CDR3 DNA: TGTGCCAGCAGCCCGTTAGGGATGCACGGTTTCTTT. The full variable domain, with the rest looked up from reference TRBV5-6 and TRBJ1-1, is DAGVTQSPTHLIKTRGQQVTLRCSPKSGHDTVSWYQQALGQGPQFIFQYYEEEERQRGNFPDRFSGHQFPNYSSELNVNALLLGDSALYLCASSPLGMHGFFGQGTRLTVV.

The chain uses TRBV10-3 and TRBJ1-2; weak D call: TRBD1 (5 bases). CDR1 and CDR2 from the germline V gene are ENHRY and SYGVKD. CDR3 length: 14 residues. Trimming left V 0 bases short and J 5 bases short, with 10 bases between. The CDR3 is CAISESGTPYGYTF. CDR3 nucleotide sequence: TGTGCCATCAGTGAGTCTGGGACTCCTTATGGCTACACCTTC.

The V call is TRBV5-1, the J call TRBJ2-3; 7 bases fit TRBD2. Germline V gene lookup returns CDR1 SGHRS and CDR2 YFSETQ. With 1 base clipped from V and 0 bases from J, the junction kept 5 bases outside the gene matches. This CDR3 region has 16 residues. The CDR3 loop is CASSLSRGGSTDTQYF. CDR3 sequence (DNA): TGCGCCAGCAGCTTGTCCCGCGGGGGAAGCACAGATACGCAGTATTTT.

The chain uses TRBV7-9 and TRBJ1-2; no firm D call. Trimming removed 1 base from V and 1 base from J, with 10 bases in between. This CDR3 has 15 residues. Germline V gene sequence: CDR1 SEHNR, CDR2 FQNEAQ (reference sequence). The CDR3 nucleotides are TGTGCCAGCAGCTTAGAGCCAGGCCTTAACTATGGCTACACCTTC. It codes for CASSLEPGLNYGYTF.

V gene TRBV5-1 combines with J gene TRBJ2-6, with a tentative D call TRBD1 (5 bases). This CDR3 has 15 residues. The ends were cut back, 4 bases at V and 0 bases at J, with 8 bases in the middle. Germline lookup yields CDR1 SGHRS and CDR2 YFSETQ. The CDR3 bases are TGCGCCAGCAGCGGACAAAGCTCTGGGGCCAACGTCCTGACTTTC. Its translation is CASSGQSSGANVLTF.

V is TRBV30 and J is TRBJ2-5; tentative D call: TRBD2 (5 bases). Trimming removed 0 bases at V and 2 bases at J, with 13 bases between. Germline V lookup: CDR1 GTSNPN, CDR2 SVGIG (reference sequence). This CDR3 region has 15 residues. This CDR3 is CAWSVSGVSQETQYF. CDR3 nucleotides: TGTGCCTGGAGTGTATCCGGGGTCAGTCAAGAGACCCAGTACTTC. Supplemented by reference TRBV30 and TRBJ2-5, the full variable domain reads SQTIHQWPATLVQPVGSPLSLECTVEGTSNPNLYWYRQAAGRGLQLLFYSVGIGQISSEVPQNLSASRPQDRQFILSSKKLLLSDSGFYLCAWSVSGVSQETQYFGPGTRLLVL.

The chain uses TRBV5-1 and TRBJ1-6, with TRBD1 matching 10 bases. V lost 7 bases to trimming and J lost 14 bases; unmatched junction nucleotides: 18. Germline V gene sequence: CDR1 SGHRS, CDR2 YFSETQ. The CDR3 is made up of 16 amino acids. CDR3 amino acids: CASQPGNPGTGVTLHF. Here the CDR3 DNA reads TGCGCCAGCCAGCCTGGAAACCCCGGGACAGGGGTTACCCTCCACTTT.

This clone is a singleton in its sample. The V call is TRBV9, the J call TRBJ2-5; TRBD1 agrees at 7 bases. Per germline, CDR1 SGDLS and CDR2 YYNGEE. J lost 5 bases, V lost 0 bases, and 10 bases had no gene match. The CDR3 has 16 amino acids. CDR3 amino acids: CASSVGVEGGRETQYF. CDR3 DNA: TGTGCCAGCAGCGTAGGGGTCGAAGGGGGCCGGGAGACCCAGTACTTC.

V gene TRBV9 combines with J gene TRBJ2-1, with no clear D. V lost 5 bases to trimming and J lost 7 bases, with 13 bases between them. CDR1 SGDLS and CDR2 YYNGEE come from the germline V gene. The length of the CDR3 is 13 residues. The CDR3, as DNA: TGTGCCAGCAGTGGTAGACTCTGGAATGAGCAGTTCTTC. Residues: CASSGRLWNEQFF.